These T cell receptor beta chains were read from a single sample in a study of cytomegalovirus exposure and HLA in healthy donors. The assay was immunoSEQ multiplex PCR, and TCRdb's table has in-frame clones only and misses some. The data contain some 270,000 clones, 75% to 85% of them singletons. Sequencing was performed on PBMCs. All receptors derive from a girl between 2 and 10 years old in good health and CMV-seronegative. Both conserved end residues are part of each CDR3. The order of the fields is clone size, V gene, CDR3 length, J gene, D gene, CDR3 protein, CDR3 DNA. A D gene is named only where the DNA matches it firmly. Clone size appears in some rows only: once, few, many, or a class for an expanded clone.

clone size: .; V gene: TRBV4-1; CDR3 length: 13; J gene: TRBJ1-1; D gene: .; CDR3 protein: CASSQVRRSEAFF; CDR3 DNA: TGCGCCAGCAGCCAGGTGAGGAGATCCGAAGCTTTCTTT
clone size: .; V gene: TRBV28; CDR3 length: 14; J gene: TRBJ1-1; D gene: TRBD1; CDR3 protein: CASRRGGTNTEAFF; CDR3 DNA: TGTGCCAGTAGGCGAGGGGGCACGAACACTGAAGCTTTCTTT
clone size: .; V gene: TRBV5-4; CDR3 length: 13; J gene: TRBJ1-2; D gene: .; CDR3 protein: CASRPAGIYGYTF; CDR3 DNA: TGTGCCAGCAGACCGGCAGGCATCTATGGCTACACCTTC
clone size: .; V gene: TRBV2; CDR3 length: 15; J gene: TRBJ2-7; D gene: TRBD2; CDR3 protein: CASRKRAGGSHEQYF; CDR3 DNA: TGTGCCAGCAGGAAAAGAGCGGGAGGGTCCCACGAGCAGTACTTC
clone size: .; V gene: TRBV9; CDR3 length: 10; J gene: TRBJ1-1; D gene: .; CDR3 protein: CASGLGGAFF; CDR3 DNA: TGTGCCAGCGGGCTGGGAGGGGCTTTCTTT
clone size: .; V gene: TRBV5-1; CDR3 length: 15; J gene: TRBJ2-7; D gene: .; CDR3 protein: CASSPQPDPGWEQYF; CDR3 DNA: TGCGCCAGCAGCCCGCAACCGGATCCGGGGTGGGAGCAGTACTTC
clone size: .; V gene: TRBV6-5; CDR3 length: 14; J gene: TRBJ1-4; D gene: .; CDR3 protein: CASASGTYREKLFF; CDR3 DNA: TGTGCCAGCGCTAGCGGGACTTATCGCGAAAAACTGTTTTTT
clone size: .; V gene: TRBV11-2; CDR3 length: 14; J gene: TRBJ2-7; D gene: .; CDR3 protein: CASSLDTGPYEQYF; CDR3 DNA: TGTGCCAGCAGCTTGGATACAGGTCCCTACGAGCAGTACTTC
clone size: .; V gene: TRBV5-4; CDR3 length: 16; J gene: TRBJ1-1; D gene: .; CDR3 protein: CASSGGGGGFNTEAFF; CDR3 DNA: TGTGCCAGCTCTGGGGGGGGTGGTGGTTTTAACACTGAAGCTTTCTTT
clone size: once; V gene: TRBV5-1; CDR3 length: 14; J gene: TRBJ2-7; D gene: .; CDR3 protein: CASSSWTIPNEQYF; CDR3 DNA: TGCGCCAGCAGCTCCTGGACTATCCCCAACGAGCAGTACTTC